One sample yielded the 18 T cell receptor beta chains listed below, sequenced in a study of cytomegalovirus exposure and HLA in healthy donors. Primers: 60 Vbeta forward and 13 Jbeta reverse. TCRdb's table, derived via immunoSEQ multiplex PCR, lists solely in-frame clones and lacks some. The sample lists approximately 130,000 clones, 70% to 85% occurring once. The specimen was PBMCs. These receptors were obtained from a young man in good health and CMV-seronegative.

This chain joins TRBV7-9 and TRBJ1-1; D might be TRBD1 (6 bases). The CDR3 spans 15 residues. Germline V lookup: CDR1 SEHNR, CDR2 FQNEAQ (reference sequence). Between the trimmed V and J ends, which lost 4 bases and 0 bases, there was a span of 12 bases. The CDR3 DNA is TGTGCCAGCAGCTCCGTCCACAGGGTGAACACTGAAGCTTTCTTT. It is translated as CASSSVHRVNTEAFF.

This clone was observed a handful of times. In the same sample, other DNA sequences code for this CDR3. The chain is built from TRBV7-9 and TRBJ2-7; tentatively, D is TRBD1 (6 bases). V was trimmed by 4 bases and J by 1 base, leaving 8 bases between them. In germline, CDR1 is SEHNR, CDR2 FQNEAQ (reference sequence). The CDR3 loop spans 13 amino acids. In nucleotides, the CDR3 is TGTGCCAGCAGCTCAGGGGTTTCCTACGAGCAGTACTTC. Protein: CASSSGVSYEQYF.

The chain has TRBV7-8 and TRBJ1-1; 7 bases are shared with TRBD1. The germline gives CDR1 SGHVS, CDR2 FQNEAQ. The CDR3 contains 16 residues. With 6 bases clipped from V and 0 bases from J, the junction kept 10 bases outside the gene matches. CDR3 region: CASSPKQGSLNTEAFF. CDR3 nucleotide sequence: TGTGCCAGCAGTCCAAAACAGGGGTCCCTGAACACTGAAGCTTTCTTT.

This chain connects TRBV18 to TRBJ1-5; 7 bases match TRBD1. The germline CDR1 and CDR2 sequences are KGHSH and LQKENI. J lost 7 bases, V lost 0 bases, and 6 bases had no gene match. CDR3 size: 15 residues. CDR3 region: CASSPPGRGDQPQHF. Written as DNA, the CDR3 is TGTGCCAGCTCACCACCCGGCAGGGGGGACCAGCCCCAGCATTTT.

This clone was picked up one time. This chain connects TRBV19 to TRBJ1-2, with 7 bases fitting TRBD1. V lost 6 bases to trimming and J lost 3 bases; unmatched junction nucleotides: 7. This CDR3 contains 14 residues. CDR1 LNHDA and CDR2 SQIVND come from the germline V gene (reference sequence). CDR3 amino acids: CASSYGTAHYGYTF. The CDR3 DNA is TGTGCCAGTAGCTACGGGACAGCACACTATGGCTACACCTTC.

The chain's CDR3 is CASTLALAKNIQYF. The CDR3 DNA reads as TGTGCCAGCACCCTAGCTCTAGCCAAAAACATTCAGTACTTC. This chain joins TRBV7-2 and TRBJ2-4, with TRBD2 as a possible D gene (5 bases). The CDR3 has 14 residues. CDR1 is SGHTA and CDR2 is FQGNSA in the germline V gene. V lost 7 bases and J lost 0, with 10 bases in between.

This clone was counted a few times. The V gene is TRBV4-2, the J gene TRBJ2-1; 11 positions agree with TRBD2. Germline loops: CDR1 LGHNA, CDR2 YNFKEQ. The CDR3 contains 16 residues. Germline trimming cut 4 bases from V and 9 bases from J; bases unmatched to any gene: 11. The chain's CDR3 is CASSRRTSGGSSEQFF. The CDR3 region has the DNA TGTGCCAGCAGCCGCCGAACTAGCGGGGGTAGTAGTGAGCAGTTCTTC.

This chain uses TRBV18 with TRBJ1-1; D is ambiguous. Germline V gene data show CDR1 as KGHSH and CDR2 as LQKENI. Trimming left V 1 base short and J 2 bases short, with 5 bases between. CDR3 size: 13 residues. CDR3 loop: CASSPLQNTEAFF. The CDR3 DNA follows: TGTGCCAGCTCACCACTTCAAAACACTGAAGCTTTCTTT.

The gene calls are TRBV5-1 and TRBJ2-5; possibly TRBD2 for D (6 bases). The ends were cut back, 0 bases at V and 6 bases at J, with 15 bases in the middle. CDR1 is SGHRS and CDR2 is YFSETQ in the germline V gene. There are 15 residues in the CDR3. CDR3 DNA: TGCGCCAGCAGCTTGGGACTAGGAGACCTGAAGACCCAGTACTTC. Translation: CASSLGLGDLKTQYF. Filled out from reference TRBV5-1 and TRBJ2-5, the complete variable domain reads KAGVTQTPRYLIKTRGQQVTLSCSPISGHRSVSWYQQTPGQGLQFLFEYFSETQRNKGNFPGRFSGRQFSNSRSEMNVSTLELGDSALYLCASSLGLGDLKTQYFGPGTRLLVL.

As DNA, the CDR3 is TGTGCCAGCAGCTTGATAACCGAAGCGTATCAGCAGTACTTC. It yields the protein CASSLITEAYQQYF. The chain has TRBV5-6 and TRBJ2-5; unclear D gene. The germline V and J ends were trimmed by 1 base and 11 bases, with 18 bases remaining between them. CDR3 length: 14 residues. Germline lookup yields CDR1 SGHDT and CDR2 YYEEEE.

CDR3 DNA sequence: TGTGCCAGCACCCCAGGACAGGGGGCATGTGGCTACACCTTC. It codes for CASTPGQGACGYTF. The chain links TRBV6-5 to TRBJ1-2; 11 positions agree with TRBD1. Germline V lookup: CDR1 MNHEY, CDR2 SVGAGI. J gave up 7 bases and V 7 bases, and 8 bases lay outside the gene matches. This CDR3 spans 14 amino acids.

This rearrangement joins TRBV19 to TRBJ1-5, with D unresolved. V lost 3 bases, J lost 5 bases, and 14 bases lay in between. The CDR3 is made up of 15 amino acids. Germline V gives CDR1 LNHDA, CDR2 SQIVND (reference sequence). The CDR3 DNA reads as TGTGCCAGTAGTATTTCTCGGGGTTCCCATCAGCCCCAGCATTTT. Residues: CASSISRGSHQPQHF.

In nucleotides, the CDR3 is TGTGCCAGCAGCTACCGGGACAGGGATGCAACTAATGAAAAACTGTTTTTT. Translation: CASSYRDRDATNEKLFF. The rearrangement uses TRBV21-1 and TRBJ1-4; the table gives TRBD1 as D, unverified against the DNA. TRBV21-1 is noted as a pseudogene. The CDR3 runs 17 residues.

The genes are TRBV6-5 and TRBJ1-2; 7 bases agree with TRBD1. CDR3 length: 14 residues. V gave up 2 bases and J gave up 6 bases; unmatched junction bases: 6. Looked up from germline, CDR1 is MNHEY and CDR2 is SVGAGI. CDR3 sequence: CASSYGQAKDGYTF. The CDR3 DNA reads TGTGCCAGCAGTTACGGACAGGCTAAGGATGGCTACACCTTC.

This clone was recorded a few times. The V call is TRBV10-2, the J call TRBJ1-4, with D maybe TRBD1 (6 bases). V lost 5 bases and J 0 bases, leaving 16 bases between the germline ends. The CDR3 consists of 17 residues. Germline CDR1 is WSHSY and CDR2 is SAAADI. This CDR3 reads CASSPLGEGATNEKLFF. Here the CDR3 DNA reads TGCGCCAGCAGTCCACTCGGGGAGGGGGCAACTAATGAAAAACTGTTTTTT.

The CDR3 loop reads CASSVQGIETQYF. Here the CDR3 DNA reads TGTGCCAGCAGTGTACAGGGGATAGAGACCCAGTACTTC. This rearrangement joins TRBV27 to TRBJ2-5; 7 nucleotides agree with TRBD1. Germline CDR1 reads MNHEY; CDR2 reads SMNVEV (reference sequence). CDR3 length equals 13 residues. The trim removed 5 bases at V and 4 bases at J, leaving 4 bases unmatched.

In regard to this clone: A read error may produce the germline difference seen at one junction end. The V gene is TRBV7-9, the J gene TRBJ1-1, with TRBD1 as a possible D gene (5 bases). Germline V gene lookup returns CDR1 SEHNR and CDR2 FQNEAQ (reference sequence). CDR3 length: 15 amino acids. The CDR3 bases are TGTTCCAGCCCCCCCCCTGCAGGGTCGAACACTGAAGCTTTCTTT. Protein: CSSPPPAGSNTEAFF. The full variable domain, rest sourced from reference TRBV7-9 and TRBJ1-1, is DTGVSQNPRHKITKRGQNVTFRCDPISEHNRLYWYRQTLGQGPEFLTYFQNEAQLEKSRLLSDRFSAERPKGSFSTLEIQRTEQGDSAMYLCSSPPPAGSNTEAFFGQGTRLTVV.

The rearrangement joins TRBV7-2 to TRBJ1-5; D is perhaps TRBD1 (5 bases). Looked up from germline, CDR1 is SGHTA and CDR2 is FQGNSA. Trimming removed 3 bases at V and 3 bases at J, with 9 bases between. The CDR3 length is 14 residues. This CDR3 is CASSFDSHNQPQHF. The CDR3 DNA follows: TGTGCCAGCAGCTTCGACAGTCACAATCAGCCCCAGCATTTT. Full variable domain (outside the CDR3, taken from reference TRBV7-2 and TRBJ1-5): GAGVSQSPSNKVTEKGKDVELRCDPISGHTALYWYRQSLGQGLEFLIYFQGNSAPDKSGLPSDRFSAERTGGSVSTLTIQRTQQEDSAVYLCASSFDSHNQPQHFGDGTRLSIL.